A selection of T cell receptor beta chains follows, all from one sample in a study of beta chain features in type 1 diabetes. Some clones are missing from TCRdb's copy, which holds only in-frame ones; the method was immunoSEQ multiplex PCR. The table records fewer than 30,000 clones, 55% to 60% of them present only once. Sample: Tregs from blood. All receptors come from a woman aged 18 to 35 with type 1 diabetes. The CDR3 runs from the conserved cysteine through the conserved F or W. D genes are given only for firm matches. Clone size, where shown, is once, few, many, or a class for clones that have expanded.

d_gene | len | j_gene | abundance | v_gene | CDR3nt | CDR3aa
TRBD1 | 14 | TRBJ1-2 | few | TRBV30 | TGTGCCTGGGGACGGGACAGCGATAACTATGGCTACACCTTC | CAWGRDSDNYGYTF
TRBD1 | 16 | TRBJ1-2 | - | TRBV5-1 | TGCGCCAGCAGCTTCGCCCCGGGACAGGGGAACTATGGCTACACCTTC | CASSFAPGQGNYGYTF
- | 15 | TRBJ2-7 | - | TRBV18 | TGTGCCAGCTCACCAGATGGGGCACGACCCTACGAGCAGTACTTC | CASSPDGARPYEQYF
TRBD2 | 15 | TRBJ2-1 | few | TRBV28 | TGTGCCAGCAGTCCGTGGGCTAGCGGGAACGGTGAGCAGTTCTTC | CASSPWASGNGEQFF
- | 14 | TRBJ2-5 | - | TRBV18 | TGTGCCAGCTCACCACAGCTAGCTCAAGAGACCCAGTACTTC | CASSPQLAQETQYF
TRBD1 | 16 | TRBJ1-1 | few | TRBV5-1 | TGCGCCAGCAGCTTGGCCGAGGGGGCCCTTAACACTGAAGCTTTCTTT | CASSLAEGALNTEAFF
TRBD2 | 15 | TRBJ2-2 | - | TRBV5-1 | TGCGCCAGCGTTGGGATAGCGGGAGGCACCGGGGAGCTGTTTTTT | CASVGIAGGTGELFF
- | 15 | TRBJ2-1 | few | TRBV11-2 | TGTGCCAGCAGCCCCGGGGGTAGAAGAAACCATGAGCAGTTCTTC | CASSPGGRRNHEQFF
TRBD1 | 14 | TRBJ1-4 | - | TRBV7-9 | TGTGCCAGCAGCTTAGCAGGGGGCCTTTCAAAACTGTTTTTT | CASSLAGGLSKLFF
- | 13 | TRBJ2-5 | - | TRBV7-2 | TGTGCCAGCAGCCCCCGAAACGAGGAGACCCAGTACTTC | CASSPRNEETQYF
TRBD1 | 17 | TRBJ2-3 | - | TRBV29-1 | TGCAGCGTTGATCGGTTGCGGGACAGGGGAGGGTCAGATACGCAGTATTTT | CSVDRLRDRGGSDTQYF
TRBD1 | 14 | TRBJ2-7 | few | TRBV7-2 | TGTGCCAGCAGCCGGAACGACAGGGGGCCCGAGCAGTACTTC | CASSRNDRGPEQYF
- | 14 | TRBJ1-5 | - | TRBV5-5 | TGTGCCAGCAGCCCCCTTGGGGGCGATCAGCCCCAGCATTTT | CASSPLGGDQPQHF
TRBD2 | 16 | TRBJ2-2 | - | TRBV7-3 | TGTGCCAGCAGCTTAGAAGGGACTAGGGACACCGGGGAGCTGTTTTTT | CASSLEGTRDTGELFF
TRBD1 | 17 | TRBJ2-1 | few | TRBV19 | TGTGCCAGTAGTACCCCTCCCGGGACAGGGTTTCGTAATGAGCAGTTCTTC | CASSTPPGTGFRNEQFF
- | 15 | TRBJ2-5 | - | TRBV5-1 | TGCGCCAGCAGCGCGGGGTGGGGCCTCCAAGAGACCCAGTACTTC | CASSAGWGLQETQYF
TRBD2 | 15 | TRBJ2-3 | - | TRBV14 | TGTGCCACCGCGGACGGACTAGGGGCGGGAGATACGCAGTATTTT | CATADGLGAGDTQYF
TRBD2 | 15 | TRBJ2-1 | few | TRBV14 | TGTGCCAGCAGCCAGCGGGAGGGCCGATTTGGTGAGCAGTTCTTC | CASSQREGRFGEQFF
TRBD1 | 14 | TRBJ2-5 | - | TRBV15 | TGTGCCACCAGCATCAACAGGGGTAAAGAGACCCAGTACTTC | CATSINRGKETQYF
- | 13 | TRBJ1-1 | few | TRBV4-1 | TGCGCCAGCAGCCAGACCTTCGGGGGAACGGCTTTCTTT | CASSQTFGGTAFF
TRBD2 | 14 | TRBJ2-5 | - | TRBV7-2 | TGTGCCAGCAGCCCCCAGCGGGGACAAGAGACCCAGTACTTC | CASSPQRGQETQYF
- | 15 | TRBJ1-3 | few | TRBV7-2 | TGTGCCAGCAGCCTGGACAGAAGCTTGGGAAACACCATATATTTT | CASSLDRSLGNTIYF
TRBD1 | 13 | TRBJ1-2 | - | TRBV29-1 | TGCAGCGTTGGACAGGGGGTAGGCTATGGCTACACCTTC | CSVGQGVGYGYTF
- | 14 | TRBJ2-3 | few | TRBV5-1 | TGCGCCAGCAGCTTGGTCAGGTACACAGATACGCAGTATTTT | CASSLVRYTDTQYF
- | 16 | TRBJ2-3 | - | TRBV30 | TGTGCCTGGAGTGTACTCCCAGCGGGTGGTAAAGATACGCAGTATTTT | CAWSVLPAGGKDTQYF
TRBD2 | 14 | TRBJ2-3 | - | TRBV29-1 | TGCAGCGTCGCCAGCGGGAGTAGCACAGATACGCAGTATTTT | CSVASGSSTDTQYF
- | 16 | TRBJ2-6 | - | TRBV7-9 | TGTGCCAGCAGCTTATTCCGGGTGTCAGGGGCCAACGTCCTGACTTTC | CASSLFRVSGANVLTF
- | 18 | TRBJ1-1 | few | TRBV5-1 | TGCGCCAGCAGCTTGGTAAGGGGCGGAAGATTAAAAAACACTGAAGCTTTCTTT | CASSLVRGGRLKNTEAFF
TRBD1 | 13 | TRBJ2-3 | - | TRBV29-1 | TGCAGCGTGACAGGGGGCTATACAGATACGCAGTATTTT | CSVTGGYTDTQYF
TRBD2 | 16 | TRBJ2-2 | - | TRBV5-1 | TGCGCCAGCAGTCGTACGTTAGCGGGAGCTACCGGGGAGCTGTTTTTT | CASSRTLAGATGELFF
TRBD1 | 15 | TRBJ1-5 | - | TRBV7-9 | TGTGCCAGCAGCCCGGGACAGGGTGCTTATCAGCCCCAGCATTTT | CASSPGQGAYQPQHF
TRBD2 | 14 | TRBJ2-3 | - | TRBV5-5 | TGTGCCAGCAGCTTGGTCCAGCGGGGCGATACGCAGTATTTT | CASSLVQRGDTQYF
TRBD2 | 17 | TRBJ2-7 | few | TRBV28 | TGTGCCAGCAGTGGGCGGACTAGCGGGACCGGTTCCTACGAGCAGTACTTC | CASSGRTSGTGSYEQYF
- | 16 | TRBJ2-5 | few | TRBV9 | TGTGCCAGCAGCGTAGGCTCTAGTAGAAGTACGGAGACCCAGTACTTC | CASSVGSSRSTETQYF
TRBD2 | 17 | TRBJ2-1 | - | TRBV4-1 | TGCGCCAGCAGCCAAGATTGGGCTAGCGGGAGGTACAATGAGCAGTTCTTC | CASSQDWASGRYNEQFF
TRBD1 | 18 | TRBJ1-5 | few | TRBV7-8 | TGTGCCAGCAGCCTCGGACAGGGGTCCGAAACTGGCAATCAGCCCCAGCATTTT | CASSLGQGSETGNQPQHF
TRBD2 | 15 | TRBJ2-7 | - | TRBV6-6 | TGTGCCAGCAGCCGAGGGGGACTAGCGGACTACGAGCAGTACTTC | CASSRGGLADYEQYF
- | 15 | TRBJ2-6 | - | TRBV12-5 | TGTGCTAGTGGTTTAGGAGGGACCGGGGCCAACGTCCTGACTTTC | CASGLGGTGANVLTF
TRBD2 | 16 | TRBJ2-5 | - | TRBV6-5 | TGTGCCAGCAGTTACTCCTGGACTAGCGGTGGAGAGACCCAGTACTTC | CASSYSWTSGGETQYF
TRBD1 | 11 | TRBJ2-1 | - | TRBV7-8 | TGTGCCAGCAGTTCCAGGGGGGAGCAGTTCTTC | CASSSRGEQFF
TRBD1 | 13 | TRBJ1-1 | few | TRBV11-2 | TGTGCCAGCGGACAGGGGGTTGGCACTGAAGCTTTCTTT | CASGQGVGTEAFF
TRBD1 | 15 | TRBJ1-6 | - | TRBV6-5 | TGTGCCAGCAGTTATCGACAGGGGGGTGGATCACCCCTCCACTTT | CASSYRQGGGSPLHF
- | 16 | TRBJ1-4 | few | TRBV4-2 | TGTGCCAGCAGCCCGAGCGGGGACCTTCCTAATGAAAAACTGTTTTTT | CASSPSGDLPNEKLFF
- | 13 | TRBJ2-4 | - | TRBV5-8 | TGTGCCAGTACAGGGTCCGACAAAAACATTCAGTACTTC | CASTGSDKNIQYF
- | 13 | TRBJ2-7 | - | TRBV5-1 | TGCGCCAGCAGCGAGGGGGGGCCGGGGGAGCAGTACTTC | CASSEGGPGEQYF
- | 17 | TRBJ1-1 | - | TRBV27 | TGTGCCAGCAGCCCCTGGGGGGGGCGCAGGTTGGACACTGAAGCTTTCTTT | CASSPWGGRRLDTEAFF
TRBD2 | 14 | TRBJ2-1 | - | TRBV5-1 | TGCGCCAGCAGCTACCTAGCGGGGTACAATGAGCAGTTCTTC | CASSYLAGYNEQFF
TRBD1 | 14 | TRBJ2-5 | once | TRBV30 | TGTGCCTGGAAGAGGACAGGGGGTCGAGAGACCCAGTACTTC | CAWKRTGGRETQYF
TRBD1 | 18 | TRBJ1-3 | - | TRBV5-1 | TGCGCCAGCAACTTCCTGGGACAGGGCAGACACTCTGGAAACACCATATATTTT | CASNFLGQGRHSGNTIYF
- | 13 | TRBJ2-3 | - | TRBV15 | TGTGCCACCAGCAGAGTACAGGCCGATACGCAGTATTTT | CATSRVQADTQYF